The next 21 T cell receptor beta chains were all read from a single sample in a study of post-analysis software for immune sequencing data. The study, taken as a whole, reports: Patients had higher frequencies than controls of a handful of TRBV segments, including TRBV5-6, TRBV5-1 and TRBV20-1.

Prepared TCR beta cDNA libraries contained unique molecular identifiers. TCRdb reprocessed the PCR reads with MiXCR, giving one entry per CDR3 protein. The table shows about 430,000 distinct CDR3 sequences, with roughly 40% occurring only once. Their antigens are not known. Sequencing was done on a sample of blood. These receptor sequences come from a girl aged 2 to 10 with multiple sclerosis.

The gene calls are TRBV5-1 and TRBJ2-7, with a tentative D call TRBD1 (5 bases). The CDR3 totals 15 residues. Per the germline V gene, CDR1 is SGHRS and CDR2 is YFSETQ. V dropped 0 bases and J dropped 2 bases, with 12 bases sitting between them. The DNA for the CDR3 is TGCGCCAGCAGCTTGGAGGGGCGCGGACCCTACGAGCAGTACTTC. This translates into CASSLEGRGPYEQYF.

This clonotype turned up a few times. CDR3 bases: TGCGCCAGCAGCCGGGACAGTAATACCTACGAGCAGTACTTC. Translating gives CASSRDSNTYEQYF. The chain recombines TRBV5-1 with TRBJ2-4; 7 bases line up with TRBD1. The tail of the sequence fits TRBJ2-7 better, so the J call may be wrong. CDR3 size: 14 residues. Germline V lookup: CDR1 SGHRS, CDR2 YFSETQ.

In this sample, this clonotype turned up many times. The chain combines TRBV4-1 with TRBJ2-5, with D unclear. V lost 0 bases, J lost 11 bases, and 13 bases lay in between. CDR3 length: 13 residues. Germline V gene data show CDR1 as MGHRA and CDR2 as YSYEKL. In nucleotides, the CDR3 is TGCGCCAGCAGCCAAGATTTAGGCGTTCGGCAGTACTTC. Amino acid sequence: CASSQDLGVRQYF.

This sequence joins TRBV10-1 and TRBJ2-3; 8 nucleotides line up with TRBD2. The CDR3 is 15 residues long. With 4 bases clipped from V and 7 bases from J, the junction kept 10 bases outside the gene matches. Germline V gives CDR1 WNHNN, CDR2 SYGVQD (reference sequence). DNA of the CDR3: TGCGCCAGCAGTGGGTCTGGGACTAGTGGAAATACGCAGTATTTT. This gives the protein CASSGSGTSGNTQYF.

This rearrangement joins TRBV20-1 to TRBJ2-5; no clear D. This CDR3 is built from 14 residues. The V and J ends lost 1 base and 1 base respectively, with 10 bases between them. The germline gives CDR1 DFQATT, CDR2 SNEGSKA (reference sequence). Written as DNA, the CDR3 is TGCAGTGCTAGAGTCGCCCGGCGCCAAGAGACCCAGTACTTC. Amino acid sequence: CSARVARRQETQYF.

This CDR3 reads CASSQRGINTEAFF. CDR3 coding DNA: TGTGCCAGCAGTCAGAGGGGGATAAACACTGAAGCTTTCTTT. V is TRBV27 and J is TRBJ1-1, with D perhaps TRBD1 (6 bases). CDR3 length: 14 amino acids. Germline lookup yields CDR1 MNHEY and CDR2 SMNVEV (reference sequence). Deletions cut 5 bases from V and 2 bases from J, with 12 bases between.

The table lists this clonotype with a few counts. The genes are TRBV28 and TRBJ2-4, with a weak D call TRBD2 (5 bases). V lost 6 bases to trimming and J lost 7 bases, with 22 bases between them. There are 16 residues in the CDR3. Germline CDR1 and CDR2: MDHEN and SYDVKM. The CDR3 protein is CASSHNSVAGVNIQYF. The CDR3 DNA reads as TGTGCCAGCAGCCACAATTCGGTTGCGGGTGTGAACATTCAGTACTTC.

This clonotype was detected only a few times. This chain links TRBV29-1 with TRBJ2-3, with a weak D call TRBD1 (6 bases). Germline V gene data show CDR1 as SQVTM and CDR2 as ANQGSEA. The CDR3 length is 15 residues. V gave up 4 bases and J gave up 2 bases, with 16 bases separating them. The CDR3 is CSVVFRGTHTDTQYF. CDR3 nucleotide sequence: TGCAGCGTTGTTTTCAGGGGAACCCACACAGATACGCAGTATTTT.

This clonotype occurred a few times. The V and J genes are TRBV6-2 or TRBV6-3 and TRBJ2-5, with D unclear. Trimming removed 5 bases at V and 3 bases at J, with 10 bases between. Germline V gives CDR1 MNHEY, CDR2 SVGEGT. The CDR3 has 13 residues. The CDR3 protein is CASSPNMEETQYF. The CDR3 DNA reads TGTGCCAGCAGTCCAAACATGGAAGAGACCCAGTACTTC.

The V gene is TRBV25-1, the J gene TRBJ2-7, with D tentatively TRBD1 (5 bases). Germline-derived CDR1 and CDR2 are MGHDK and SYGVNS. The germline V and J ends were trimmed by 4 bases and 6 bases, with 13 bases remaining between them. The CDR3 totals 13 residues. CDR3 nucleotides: TGTGCCAGCAGTGGACAGTGGGCCGCCGAGCAGTACTTC. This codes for CASSGQWAAEQYF.

The CDR3, as DNA: TGTGCCAGCAGTTTGAATCTCGGCAACTATGGCTACACCTTC. This translates into CASSLNLGNYGYTF. This chain joins TRBV12-3 or TRBV12-4 and TRBJ1-2; D is uncertain. The CDR3 has 14 amino acids. The ends were cut back, 3 bases at V and 2 bases at J, with 10 bases in the middle.

DNA of the CDR3: TGTGCCTGGAGTCCACGGGTACCTACGCAGTATTTT. Encoded protein: CAWSPRVPTQYF. V gene TRBV30 combines with J gene TRBJ2-3; D ambiguous. V was cut by 2 bases and J by 8 bases, with 11 bases left in between. This CDR3 spans 12 amino acids. Germline-derived CDR1 and CDR2 are GTSNPN and SVGIG (reference sequence). The complete variable domain, with remaining parts taken from reference TRBV30 and TRBJ2-3, reads SQTIHQWPATLVQPVGSPLSLECTVEGTSNPNLYWYRQAAGRGLQLLFYSVGIGQISSEVPQNLSASRPQDRQFILSSKKLLLSDSGFYLCAWSPRVPTQYFGPGTRLTVL.

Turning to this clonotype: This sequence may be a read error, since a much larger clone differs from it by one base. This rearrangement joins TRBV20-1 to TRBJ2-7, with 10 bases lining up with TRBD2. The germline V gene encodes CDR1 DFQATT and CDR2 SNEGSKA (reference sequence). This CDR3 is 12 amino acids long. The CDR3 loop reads CNASGSSYEQYF. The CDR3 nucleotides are TGCAATGCTAGCGGGAGCTCCTACGAGCAGTACTTC.

CDR3 amino acids: CASSLAPGAREQYF. The CDR3 coding sequence is TGTGCCAGCAGCTTAGCCCCGGGGGCGCGAGAGCAGTACTTC. This chain joins TRBV11-2 and TRBJ2-7; possibly TRBD1 or TRBD2 for D (6 bases each). This CDR3 has 14 amino acids. Per germline, CDR1 SGHAT and CDR2 FQNNGV. The V end lost 1 base, the J end lost 7 bases, and 14 bases lay between the germline ends.

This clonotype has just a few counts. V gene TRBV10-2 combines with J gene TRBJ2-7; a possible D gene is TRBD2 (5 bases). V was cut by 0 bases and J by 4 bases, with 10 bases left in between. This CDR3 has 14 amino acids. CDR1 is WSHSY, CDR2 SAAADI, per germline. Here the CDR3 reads CASSESVGEYEQYF. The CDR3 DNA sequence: TGCGCCAGCAGTGAGTCAGTCGGGGAATACGAGCAGTACTTC.

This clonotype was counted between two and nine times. CDR3 DNA sequence: TGTGCCAGCTCACAACTAGCGGGGGTACAACACACAGTCTACAATGAGCAGTTCTTC. Protein: CASSQLAGVQHTVYNEQFF. This chain connects TRBV18 to TRBJ2-1; 11 bases match TRBD2. CDR1 and CDR2 (germline): KGHSH, LQKENI. Trimming at V came to 4 bases and at J to 3 bases, leaving 14 bases not matched to a gene. CDR3 length: 19 amino acids.

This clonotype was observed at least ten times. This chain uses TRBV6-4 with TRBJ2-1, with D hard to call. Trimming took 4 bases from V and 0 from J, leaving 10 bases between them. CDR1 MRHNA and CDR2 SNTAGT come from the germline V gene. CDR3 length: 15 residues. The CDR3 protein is CASSATLYSYNEQFF. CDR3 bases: TGTGCCAGCAGTGCCACTCTATACTCCTACAATGAGCAGTTCTTC.

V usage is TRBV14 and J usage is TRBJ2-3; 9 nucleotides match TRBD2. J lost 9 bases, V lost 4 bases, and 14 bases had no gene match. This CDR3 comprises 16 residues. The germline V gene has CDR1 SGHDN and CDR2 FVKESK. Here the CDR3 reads CASSPGHRGLASTQYF. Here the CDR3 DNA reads TGTGCCAGCAGCCCAGGACACCGAGGACTAGCGAGCACGCAGTATTTT.

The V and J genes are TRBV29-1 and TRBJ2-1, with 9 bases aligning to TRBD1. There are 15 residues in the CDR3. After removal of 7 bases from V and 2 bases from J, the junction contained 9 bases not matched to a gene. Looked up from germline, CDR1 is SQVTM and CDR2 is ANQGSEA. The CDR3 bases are TGCAGCGCAGCCGGGGGACAGGGTCCCTACAATGAGCAGTTCTTC. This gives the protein CSAAGGQGPYNEQFF.

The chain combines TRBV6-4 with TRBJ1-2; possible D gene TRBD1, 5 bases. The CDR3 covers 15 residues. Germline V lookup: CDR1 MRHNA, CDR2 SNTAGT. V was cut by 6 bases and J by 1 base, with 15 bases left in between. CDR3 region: CASRLQGGVNYGYTF. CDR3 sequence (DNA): TGTGCCAGCAGACTCCAGGGAGGCGTTAACTATGGCTACACCTTC.

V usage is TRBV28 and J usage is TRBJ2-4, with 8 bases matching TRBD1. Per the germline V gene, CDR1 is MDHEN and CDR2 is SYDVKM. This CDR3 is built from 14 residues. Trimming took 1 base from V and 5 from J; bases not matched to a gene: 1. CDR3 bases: TGTGCCAGCAGTTTATCAGGGGGCCAAAACATTCAGTACTTC. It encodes CASSLSGGQNIQYF.